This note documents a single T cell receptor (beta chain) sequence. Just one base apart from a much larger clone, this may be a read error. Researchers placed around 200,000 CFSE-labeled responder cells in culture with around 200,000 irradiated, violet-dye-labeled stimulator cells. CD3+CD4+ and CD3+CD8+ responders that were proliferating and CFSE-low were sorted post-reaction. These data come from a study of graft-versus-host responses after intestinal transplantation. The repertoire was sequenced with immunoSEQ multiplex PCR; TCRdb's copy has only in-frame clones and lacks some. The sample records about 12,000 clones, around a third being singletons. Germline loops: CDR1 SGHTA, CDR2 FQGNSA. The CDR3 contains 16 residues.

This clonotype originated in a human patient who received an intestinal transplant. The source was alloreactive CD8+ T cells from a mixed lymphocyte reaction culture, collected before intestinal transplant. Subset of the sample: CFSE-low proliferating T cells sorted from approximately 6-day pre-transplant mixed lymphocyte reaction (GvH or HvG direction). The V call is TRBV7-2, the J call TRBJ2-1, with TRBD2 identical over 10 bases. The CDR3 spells CVSSLASGSSYNEQFF. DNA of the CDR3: TGTGTCAGCAGCTTGGCTAGCGGGAGTTCCTACAATGAGCAGTTCTTC.